The clone carrying this TCR beta chain was found many times. The antigen is not known. This sample is drawn from a study of T cells in Graves' hyperthyroidism and ophthalmopathy. Findings of the study overall: Also found in blood were most expanded thyroid clonotypes above 0.001. Ophthalmopathy was separated from stable hyperthyroidism by a 13 V-J model.

From RNA transcripts, TCR beta CDR3 regions were amplified. The TCR CDR3 was amplified in a first-round RT-PCR using the HTBI primer set. TCRdb fed the multiplex PCR reads into MiXCR, producing one record per CDR3 protein. Here the sample spans some 250,000 distinct CDR3 sequences, approximately 15% being singletons. Uncontrolled infection, other autoimmune disease, pregnancy or lactation barred patients from enrollment. More than 8 ml fresh peripheral blood yielded the PBMCs. CDR3 length: 12 residues. V shed 6 bases and J shed 5 bases, with 8 bases lying between them. The germline V gene encodes CDR1 LNHDA and CDR2 SQIVND (reference sequence).

The chain joins TRBV19 to TRBJ2-1; D remains unclear. This TCR was recovered from a woman in her thirties or forties with Graves' hyperthyroidism that later progressed to Graves' ophthalmopathy. Specimen: blood. CDR3 protein: CASSPDHNEQFF. The CDR3 DNA reads as TGTGCCAGTAGCCCTGACCACAATGAGCAGTTCTTC.